Below are 21 T cell receptor beta chains sequenced from a single sample in a study of blood T cells in healthy people across ages. A second PCR, run for about 6 to 11 cycles, used a sample-barcoded 5' primer plus a J-beta primer mix. Each CDR3 protein gets one entry after TCRdb re-called the 5' RACE reads with MiXCR. Of some 900,000 distinct CDR3 sequences detected, roughly 52% appear once; the ten largest clones hold roughly an eighth. The sequenced material came from blood. The receptor source for this set is a man in his thirties or forties in good health.

Note on this clonotype: One junction end disagrees with the germline gene, perhaps due to a read error. The J gene is TRBJ2-7, the V gene TRBV5-1; 7 bases map to TRBD1. The length of the CDR3 is 15 residues. Germline V CDR1 and CDR2: SGHRS, YFSETQ. The CDR3 spells CANSAPTGSSYEQYF. In DNA, the CDR3 is TGCGCCAACAGCGCCCCGACAGGGAGCTCCTACGAGCAGTACTTC.

With respect to this clonotype: Germline is not matched at one junction end, which may reflect a read error. This chain uses TRBV2 with TRBJ2-7, with 9 nucleotides matching TRBD1. This CDR3 contains 14 residues. The germline CDR1 and CDR2 sequences are SNHLY and FYNNEI. The CDR3 spells CGSTKRTGAYEQYF. Here the CDR3 DNA reads TGTGGCAGCACCAAAAGGACAGGGGCCTACGAGCAGTACTTC.

As regards this clonotype: A junction end diverges from the germline sequence, so it may reflect a read error. The gene calls are TRBV3-1 and TRBJ1-2, with a weak D call TRBD1 (6 bases). CDR3 length: 14 residues. Per the germline V gene, CDR1 is LGHDT and CDR2 is YNNKEL (reference sequence). The CDR3 DNA reads TGTGTCAGCAGCCAAGATCAGGGGTTCTATGGCTACACCTTC. Its protein is CVSSQDQGFYGYTF. The full variable domain, in which reference TRBV3-1 and TRBJ1-2 provide the parts outside the CDR3, is DTAVSQTPKYLVTQMGNDKSIKCEQNLGHDTMYWYKQDSKKFLKIMFSYNNKELIINETVPNRFSPKSPDKAHLNLHINSLELGDSAVYFCVSSQDQGFYGYTFGSGTRLTVV.

About this clonotype itself: This clone may be a read error of a much larger clone one base away. The chain combines TRBV10-3 with TRBJ2-5; D is possibly TRBD1 (6 bases). This CDR3 spans 14 amino acids. Per the germline V gene, CDR1 is ENHRY and CDR2 is SYGVKD. The CDR3: CTMSAGQIQETQYF. CDR3 bases: TGTACCATGTCAGCCGGACAGATCCAAGAGACCCAGTACTTC.

The chain combines TRBV29-1 with TRBJ1-1, with 7 bases matching TRBD1. CDR3 size: 12 residues. Germline loops: CDR1 SQVTM, CDR2 ANQGSEA. The V and J ends lost 7 bases and 5 bases, in that order; junction bases with no gene match: 7. The CDR3 region has the DNA TGCAGCGCGAGACAGGGAGAGACTGAAGCTTTCTTT. It codes for CSARQGETEAFF.

The chain recombines TRBV10-3 with TRBJ2-2, with a possible D match to TRBD2 (6 bases). This CDR3 is built from 20 residues. Germline V lookup: CDR1 ENHRY, CDR2 SYGVKD. The V gene lost 0 bases and the J gene lost 2 bases, with 22 bases spanning the gap. The CDR3 sequence is CAISESRSAPGGLNTGELFF. DNA for the CDR3: TGTGCCATCAGTGAGTCCCGCTCCGCCCCCGGGGGTCTAAACACCGGGGAGCTGTTTTTT.

The chain employs TRBV7-9 and TRBJ2-7, with TRBD1 matching over 8 bases. Germline trimming cut 4 bases from V and 2 bases from J; bases unmatched to any gene: 4. The CDR3 has 14 residues. From germline, CDR1 is SEHNR and CDR2 FQNEAQ (reference sequence). The CDR3 protein is CASSSQGAPYEQYF. The DNA for the CDR3 is TGTGCCAGCAGCTCCCAGGGGGCCCCCTACGAGCAGTACTTC.

This clonotype has a handful of counts. The V and J genes are TRBV7-2 and TRBJ2-1; 8 nucleotides agree with TRBD2. Germline V CDR1 and CDR2: SGHTA, FQGNSA. This CDR3 comprises 13 residues. The V gene end was trimmed by 5 bases and the J gene end by 7 bases; junction bases not matched to a gene: 4. CDR3 in amino acids: CASSTPGGNEQFF. Written as DNA, the CDR3 is TGTGCCAGCAGCACCCCGGGGGGGAATGAGCAGTTCTTC.

The rearrangement joins TRBV6-6 to TRBJ2-1, with TRBD1 as a possible D gene (8 bases). The V end lost 6 bases, the J end lost 7 bases, and 22 bases lay between the germline ends. The CDR3 covers 16 residues. The germline V gene encodes CDR1 MNHNY and CDR2 SVGAGI (reference sequence). In DNA form, the CDR3 reads TGTGCCAGCAGAGAACAGGGGGGGAAAACAGTGAATGAGCAGTTCTTC. Encoded protein: CASREQGGKTVNEQFF.

This chain joins TRBV13 and TRBJ1-4; the match to TRBD1 covers 7 bases. The V gene end was trimmed by 5 bases and the J gene end by 4 bases; junction bases not matched to a gene: 10. Germline V gene lookup returns CDR1 PRHDT and CDR2 FYEKMQ (reference sequence). The CDR3 sequence is 16 residues long. This chain's CDR3 is CASSISTGPGNEKLFF. DNA of the CDR3: TGTGCCAGCAGCATTTCGACAGGGCCTGGTAATGAAAAACTGTTTTTT.

The genes are TRBV29-1 and TRBJ2-1, with 11 bases identical to TRBD2. The length of the CDR3 is 16 residues. From germline, CDR1 is SQVTM and CDR2 ANQGSEA. Unmatched junction bases numbered 15, after V lost 2 bases and J lost 12 bases. The CDR3 here is CSVEPPGLAGGLVQFF. DNA of the CDR3: TGCAGCGTTGAACCCCCGGGCCTAGCGGGGGGCCTTGTGCAGTTCTTC.

The chain joins TRBV6-2 or TRBV6-3 to TRBJ2-7, with 9 positions matching TRBD1. V gave up 7 bases and J gave up 4 bases; unmatched junction bases: 11. Germline V lookup: CDR1 MNHEY, CDR2 SVGEGT. CDR3 size: 15 residues. The CDR3 DNA reads TGTGCCAGCACCGAGGACAGGGGCAAAAGATACGAGCAGTACTTC. Its translation is CASTEDRGKRYEQYF.

In its sample, this clonotype was seen a few times. The chain's CDR3 is CASGPDEQYF. The CDR3 nucleotides read TGTGCCAGCGGGCCCGACGAGCAGTACTTC. V gene TRBV28 combines with J gene TRBJ2-7; D gene unclear. Deletions cut 8 bases from V and 5 bases from J, with 7 bases between. Germline V gene lookup returns CDR1 MDHEN and CDR2 SYDVKM. The CDR3 totals 10 residues.

The V and J genes are TRBV2 and TRBJ1-2; D remains ambiguous. Germline values: CDR1 SNHLY, CDR2 FYNNEI. The CDR3 has 12 residues. The V end lost 7 bases, the J end lost 6 bases, and 12 bases lay between the germline ends. CDR3 DNA sequence: TGTGCCAGCATACCGGGAATAGATGGCTACACCTTC. The encoded protein is CASIPGIDGYTF.

This sequence joins TRBV4-1 and TRBJ2-5; 10 bases line up with TRBD2. The J segment lost 6 bases and the V segment lost 1 base, leaving 11 bases of the junction unmatched. This CDR3 has 17 residues. CDR1 is MGHRA and CDR2 is YSYEKL in the germline V gene. CDR3 sequence (DNA): TGCGCCAGCAGCCAAGCGCCGGTAGCGGGGGGACAAAAGACCCAGTACTTC. This translates into CASSQAPVAGGQKTQYF.

The count of this clonotype is one. The J gene is TRBJ1-2, the V gene TRBV12-3 or TRBV12-4, with D uncertain. This CDR3 is 17 amino acids long. The ends were cut back, 5 bases at V and 4 bases at J, with 23 bases in the middle. CDR3 residues: CASSPGWRSESGYGYTF. CDR3 DNA sequence: TGTGCCAGCAGTCCTGGGTGGCGCTCGGAAAGTGGCTATGGCTACACCTTC.

The count of this clonotype is one. This chain uses TRBV14 with TRBJ2-1; D uncertain. Germline CDR1 SGHDN, CDR2 FVKESK. V dropped 3 bases and J dropped 9 bases, with 6 bases sitting between them. This CDR3 spans 11 amino acids. In DNA form, the CDR3 reads TGTGCCAGCAGCCAGGCCTGTGAGCAGTTCTTC. It is translated as CASSQACEQFF.

This clonotype has only one observation. The V gene is TRBV29-1, the J gene TRBJ1-1; the D gene is possibly TRBD1 (5 bases). Germline assignment: CDR1 SQVTM and CDR2 ANQGSEA. V dropped 1 base and J dropped 12 bases, with 12 bases sitting between them. The CDR3 has 11 residues. The chain's CDR3 is CSVEGRGEPFF. The CDR3 nucleotides read TGCAGCGTTGAAGGTAGAGGGGAACCTTTCTTT.

Ten or more counts support this clonotype. The V call is TRBV28, the J call TRBJ2-5; D is uncertain. The CDR3 is 11 amino acids. Germline V lookup: CDR1 MDHEN, CDR2 SYDVKM. With 2 bases removed from V and 7 bases from J, the gap between germline ends came to 5 bases. DNA of the CDR3: TGTGCCAGCAGTTTAACCGGGACCCAGTACTTC. Translating it yields CASSLTGTQYF. The variable domain in full, with the rest retrieved from reference TRBV28 and TRBJ2-5, is DVKVTQSSRYLVKRTGEKVFLECVQDMDHENMFWYRQDPGLGLRLIYFSYDVKMKEKGDIPEGYSVSREKKERFSLILESASTNQTSMYLCASSLTGTQYFGPGTRLLVL.

The chain employs TRBV7-9 and TRBJ2-4; 8 nucleotides match TRBD2. The J call may be faulty, since TRBJ2-7 better matches the DNA end. The CDR3 sequence is 14 residues long. Looked up from germline, CDR1 is SEHNR and CDR2 is FQNEAQ (reference sequence). This chain's CDR3 is CASSLSGRRYEQYF. CDR3 nucleotides: TGTGCCAGCAGCTTAAGCGGGAGAAGGTACGAGCAGTACTTC.

This clonotype was observed a handful of times. The rearrangement links TRBV5-1 to TRBJ2-7; either TRBD1 or TRBD2 may supply D (6 bases each). Germline V CDR1 and CDR2: SGHRS, YFSETQ. V was shortened by 5 bases and J by 1 base, with 10 bases between the two germline ends. CDR3 length: 13 amino acids. Written as DNA, the CDR3 is TGCGCCAGCAGGAGGGGGGAATCCTACGAGCAGTACTTC. Translated: CASRRGESYEQYF.